The present T cell receptor beta chain was sequenced within a study of T cell changes during pregnancy in multiple sclerosis. Germline V gene lookup returns CDR1 SGHKS and CDR2 YYEKEE (reference sequence). V was pared by 3 bases and J by 1 base, with 3 bases of the junction left unmatched. The CDR3 contains 14 residues. Libraries were prepared by immunoSEQ multiplex PCR; TCRdb keeps only in-frame clonotypes and omits some of them. Found here are roughly 53,000 clones, around nine tenths of them singletons; the top ten hold 0.37%. The TCR was taken from a female donor in good health, enrolled as a control in a pregnancy study. V and J are TRBV5-5 and TRBJ1-1, with 7 bases identical to TRBD1. This material consisted of CD4+ T cells from peripheral blood mononuclear cells, taken in the second trimester of pregnancy. Here the CDR3 reads CASSYRDRNTEAFF. CDR3 bases: TGTGCCAGCAGCTATCGGGACAGGAACACTGAAGCTTTCTTT. Supplemented by reference TRBV5-5 and TRBJ1-1, the full variable domain reads DAGVTQSPTHLIKTRGQQVTLRCSPISGHKSVSWYQQVLGQGPQFIFQYYEKEERGRGNFPDRFSARQFPNYSSELNVNALLLGDSALYLCASSYRDRNTEAFFGQGTRLTVV.